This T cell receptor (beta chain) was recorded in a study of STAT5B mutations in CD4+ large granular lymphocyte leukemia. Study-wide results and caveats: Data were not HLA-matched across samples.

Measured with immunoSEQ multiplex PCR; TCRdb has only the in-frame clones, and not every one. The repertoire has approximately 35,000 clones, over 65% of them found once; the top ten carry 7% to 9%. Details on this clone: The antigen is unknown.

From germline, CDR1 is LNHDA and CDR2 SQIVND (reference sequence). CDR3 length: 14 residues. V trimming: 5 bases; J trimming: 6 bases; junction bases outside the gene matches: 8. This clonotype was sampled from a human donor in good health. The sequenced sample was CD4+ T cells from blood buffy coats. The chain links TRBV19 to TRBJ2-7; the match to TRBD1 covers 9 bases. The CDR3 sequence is CASSPQGASGEQYF. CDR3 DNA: TGTGCCAGTAGTCCACAGGGGGCTTCGGGCGAGCAGTACTTC.